This T cell receptor beta chain was observed in a study of identical twins. The CDR3 is 16 amino acids. Per germline, CDR1 SGHRS and CDR2 YFSETQ. V was clipped by 3 bases and J by 0 bases, with 14 bases between them. TCRdb reanalysed the 5' RACE reads using MiXCR and keeps one entry per CDR3 protein. The sample has 400,000 or so distinct CDR3 sequences, approximately 8.8% seen once. This clonotype was counted between two and nine times. Sequenced: naive T cells sorted from blood. The chain has TRBV5-1 and TRBJ2-3; a possible D gene is TRBD1 (5 bases). The sequence was obtained from a woman aged 45-59 years in good health. CDR3 nucleotide sequence: TGCGCCAGCAGCTCCTCAAGGGGCGGAAGCACAGATACGCAGTATTTT. Amino acids: CASSSSRGGSTDTQYF.